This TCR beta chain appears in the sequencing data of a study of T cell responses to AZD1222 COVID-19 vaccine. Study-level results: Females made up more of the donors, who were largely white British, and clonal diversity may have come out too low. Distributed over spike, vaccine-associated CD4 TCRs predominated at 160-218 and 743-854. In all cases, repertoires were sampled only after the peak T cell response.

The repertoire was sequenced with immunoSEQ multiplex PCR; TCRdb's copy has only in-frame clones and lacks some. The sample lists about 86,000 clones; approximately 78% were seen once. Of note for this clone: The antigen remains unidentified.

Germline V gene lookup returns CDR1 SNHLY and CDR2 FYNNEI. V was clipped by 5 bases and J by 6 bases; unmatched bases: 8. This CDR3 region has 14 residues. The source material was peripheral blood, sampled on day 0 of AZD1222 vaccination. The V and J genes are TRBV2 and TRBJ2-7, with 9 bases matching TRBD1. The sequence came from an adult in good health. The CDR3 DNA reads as TGTGCCAGCAGTCCGGGACAGGGAGGGAGCGAGCAGTACTTC. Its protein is CASSPGQGGSEQYF.